This T cell receptor (beta chain) was observed in a study of shared clonotypes between healthy human individuals. Overall study findings and caveats: Although depth was large, rarefaction showed that sequencing of the sorted subsets was incomplete. Around 5% was the fraction of naive CD4 clonotypes found shared across a few donors. Genetic and exposure-history diversity was limited by the small donor number.

Researchers reported that CD8 memory united CD45RO+ cells with CCR7-negative CD45RA+ TemRA cells. This clone was observed once. The antigen is unknown. Data came from immunoSEQ multiplex PCR; TCRdb stores just in-frame clones and leaves some out. The sample lists more than 550,000 clones; about nine tenths were seen once. CDR1 is SGHNT and CDR2 is YYREEE in the germline V gene (reference sequence). The ends were cut back, 4 bases at V and 4 bases at J, with 14 bases in the middle. The CDR3 sequence is 15 residues long. The TCR originated in a man aged 18 to 29 in good health. Some clones in this sample may be carry-over from other donors' samples. This chain connects TRBV5-4 to TRBJ2-2; D assignment may be TRBD1 or TRBD2 (7 bases each). Sequencing was done on a sample of memory CD8+ T cells from PBMCs. Subset meaning: CD45RO+ cells pooled with CCR7-negative TemRA cells. CDR3: CASSRDREGTGELFF. The DNA of the CDR3 is TGTGCCAGCAGCCGCGACAGGGAGGGCACCGGGGAGCTGTTTTTT.